This is a list of T cell receptor beta chains from one sample in a study of shared clonotypes between healthy human individuals. Clones were read by immunoSEQ multiplex PCR, and TCRdb kept only the in-frame ones, dropping some. The data contain fewer than 1.8 million clones, approximately 98.5% of them singletons. Material for sequencing was naive CD4+ T cells sorted from blood. All receptors derive from a man in his thirties or forties in good health. The CDR3 runs from the conserved cysteine through the conserved F or W. A D gene is named only where the DNA matches it firmly. Rows may omit the clone size; those that give it use once, few, many or a size class.

.	TRBV15	TRBJ2-7	.	TGTGCCACCAGCAGAGAGCCGATTAGCTCCTACGAGCAGTACTTC	CATSREPISSYEQYF
.	TRBV2	TRBJ2-5	TRBD1	TGTGCCAGCAGGAGGGACAGACAAGAGACCCAGTACTTC	CASRRDRQETQYF
.	TRBV11-2	TRBJ1-2	.	TGTGCCAGCAGCTTAGATCGCGGGTCTCTATACGACTACACCTTC	CASSLDRGSLYDYTF
.	TRBV7-9	TRBJ2-3	TRBD2	TGTGCCAGCAGCTTAGTAGCCAGCGGGAGCCCAGATACGCAGTATTTT	CASSLVASGSPDTQYF
.	TRBV2	TRBJ1-5	.	TGTGCCAGCAGTGAGGGGGGCCAGCCCCAGCATTTT	CASSEGGQPQHF
.	TRBV29-1	TRBJ2-1	.	TGCAGCGTTGCTGGGGCCCCGGGGATACTATTCGGTGAGCAGTTCTTC	CSVAGAPGILFGEQFF
.	TRBV4-1	TRBJ2-7	TRBD1	TGCGCCAGCAGCCCAAGGGTCTTCACCGGGACAGGTGTCTACGAGCAGTACTTC	CASSPRVFTGTGVYEQYF
.	TRBV2	TRBJ2-3	TRBD2	TGTGCCAGCTGCTTCTTTGAGCGGGAGTCGCAGTATTTT	CASCFFERESQYF
once	TRBV5-4	TRBJ1-1	.	TGTGCCAGCAGACCCGGAGCAGCGAACACTGAAGCTTTCTTT	CASRPGAANTEAFF
.	TRBV9	TRBJ1-3	.	TGTGCCAGCAGCGTAGAGGTGGCTAACTCTGGAAACACCATATATTTT	CASSVEVANSGNTIYF
.	TRBV9	TRBJ2-3	TRBD2	TGTGCCAGCAGCCCGGGGGAGGGCCTAGATACGCAGTATTTT	CASSPGEGLDTQYF
once	TRBV7-8	TRBJ2-1	TRBD1	TGTGCCAGCAGCTTAGCGCTTCCAGGGGGTGGTGAGCAGTTCTTC	CASSLALPGGGEQFF
.	TRBV5-5	TRBJ1-1	TRBD1	TGTGCCAGCAGCCAGGACAGGGGTGTTCCCAACACTGAAGCTTTCTTT	CASSQDRGVPNTEAFF
.	TRBV7-8	TRBJ1-4	.	TGTGCCAGCAGCTTAGGGGCCGTAAAAAAACTGTTTTTT	CASSLGAVKKLFF
.	TRBV7-2	TRBJ2-7	TRBD2	TGTGCCAGCAGCTCAAGGACTAGCGGGAGCTCCTCCTACGAGCAGTACTTC	CASSSRTSGSSSYEQYF
.	TRBV5-1	TRBJ2-7	.	TGCGCCAGCAGCTCCGGGACTCCCTACGAGCAGTACTTC	CASSSGTPYEQYF
.	TRBV5-4	TRBJ1-1	TRBD1	TGTGCCAGCAGCGTACAGGGGTTGGAGAACACTGAAGCTTTCTTT	CASSVQGLENTEAFF
.	TRBV18	TRBJ2-1	.	TGTGCCAGCTCACCACGTGTGGCGTTCTACAATGAGCAGTTCTTC	CASSPRVAFYNEQFF
.	TRBV5-1	TRBJ1-2	.	TGCGCCAGCAGCTTGGGGACGGCCGCCCTTTATGGCTACACCTTC	CASSLGTAALYGYTF
.	TRBV19	TRBJ2-5	.	TGTGCCAGTAGTAAGATATTTGGGGGAGTGGGGGGCCAAGAGACCCAGTACTTC	CASSKIFGGVGGQETQYF
.	TRBV9	TRBJ2-1	TRBD2	TGTGCCAGCAGCCCGAACCCAGCGGGATTCGGTTACAATGAGCAGTTCTTC	CASSPNPAGFGYNEQFF
.	TRBV5-3	TRBJ2-5	.	TGTGCCAGATGTGGGCAGGGAATAGTCGAGACCCAGTACTTC	CARCGQGIVETQYF
.	TRBV19	TRBJ2-5	TRBD1	TGTGCCAGTAGTAACAAACACAGGGGGCCGGGGGAGACCCAGTACTTC	CASSNKHRGPGETQYF
.	TRBV28	TRBJ2-7	.	TGTGCCAGCAGTCTAAGGATCTACGAGCAGTACTTC	CASSLRIYEQYF